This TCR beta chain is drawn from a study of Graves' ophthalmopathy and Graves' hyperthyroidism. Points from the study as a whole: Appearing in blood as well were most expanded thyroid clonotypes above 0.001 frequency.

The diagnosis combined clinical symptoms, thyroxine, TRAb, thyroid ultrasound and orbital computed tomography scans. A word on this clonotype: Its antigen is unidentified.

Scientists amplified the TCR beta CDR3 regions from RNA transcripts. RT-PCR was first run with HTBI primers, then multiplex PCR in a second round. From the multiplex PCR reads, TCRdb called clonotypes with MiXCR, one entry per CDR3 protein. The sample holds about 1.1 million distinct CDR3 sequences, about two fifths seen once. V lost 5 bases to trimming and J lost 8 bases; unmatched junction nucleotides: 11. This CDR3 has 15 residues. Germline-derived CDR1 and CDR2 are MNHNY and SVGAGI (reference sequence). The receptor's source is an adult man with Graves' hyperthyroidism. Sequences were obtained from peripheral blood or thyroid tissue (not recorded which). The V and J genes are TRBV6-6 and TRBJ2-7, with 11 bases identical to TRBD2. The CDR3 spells CASSPPGLAVFKQYF. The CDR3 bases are TGTGCCAGCAGTCCCCCGGGACTAGCGGTTTTCAAGCAGTACTTC.